This passage covers 10 T cell receptor beta chains from one sample sequenced in a study of blood T cell repertoires in COVID-19 (dated by TCRdb to 2018 to 2021). Library preparation was by the immunoSEQ multiplex PCR assay. TCRdb mirrors the immuneACCESS table, restricted to in-frame sequences. Some clones are absent from its copies; in checked studies, under half trace to an unresolved V gene, and the reason for the others is unknown. A total of 90,000 to 100,000 clones appear in this sample, about nine tenths of them only once. 4.5% to 5.5% of the sample belongs to the ten largest clones. Sequenced input: peripheral blood. These receptors originate from a man between 60 and 75 years old with COVID-19, enrolled during active disease.

The chain links TRBV18 to TRBJ2-7, with 7 nucleotides matching TRBD2. This CDR3 spans 14 amino acids. Trimming cost V 3 bases and J 0 bases; bases outside gene matches: 2. Per germline, CDR1 KGHSH and CDR2 LQKENI. The CDR3 loop is CASSPRTSSYEQYF. CDR3 DNA sequence: TGTGCCAGCTCACCTAGGACTAGCTCCTACGAGCAGTACTTC.

J is TRBJ2-5 and V is TRBV5-1; D uncertain. Germline loops: CDR1 SGHRS, CDR2 YFSETQ. Deletions cut 4 bases from V and 1 base from J, with 14 bases between. The CDR3 runs to 15 residues. CDR3 amino acids: CASSNSLSSQETQYF. The CDR3 coding sequence is TGCGCCAGCAGCAACTCCTTGAGTTCCCAAGAGACCCAGTACTTC. The full variable domain, its missing parts supplied by reference TRBV5-1 and TRBJ2-5, is KAGVTQTPRYLIKTRGQQVTLSCSPISGHRSVSWYQQTPGQGLQFLFEYFSETQRNKGNFPGRFSGRQFSNSRSEMNVSTLELGDSALYLCASSNSLSSQETQYFGPGTRLLVL.

V usage is TRBV24-1 and J usage is TRBJ2-5; the match to TRBD2 covers 7 bases. After removal of 3 bases from V and 7 bases from J, the junction contained 7 bases not matched to a gene. Germline V gene sequence: CDR1 KGHDR, CDR2 SFDVKD. The CDR3 has 14 amino acids. The CDR3 loop reads CATSDAGESGTQYF. In DNA, the CDR3 is TGTGCCACCAGTGATGCGGGAGAAAGCGGGACCCAGTACTTC.

The J gene is TRBJ1-5, the V gene TRBV4-3; a possible D gene is TRBD1 (6 bases). The CDR3 contains 17 residues. Per germline, CDR1 LGHNA and CDR2 YSLEER. V lost 5 bases and J 4 bases, leaving 21 bases between the germline ends. CDR3 in amino acids: CASSFDLSRGTNQPQHF. The CDR3 DNA reads as TGCGCCAGCAGCTTTGATTTATCCAGGGGCACTAATCAGCCCCAGCATTTT.

The V and J genes are TRBV19 and TRBJ2-1; tentative D call: TRBD2 (6 bases). The germline V gene encodes CDR1 LNHDA and CDR2 SQIVND (reference sequence). The ends were cut back, 9 bases at V and 5 bases at J, with 23 bases in the middle. This CDR3 contains 16 residues. CDR3 coding DNA: TGTGCCAGAATCGCCGTCAGGGCGGGAACGCACAATGAGCAGTTCTTC. It codes for CARIAVRAGTHNEQFF.

The rearrangement links TRBV7-9 to TRBJ2-6; D gene uncertain. The V gene lost 5 bases and the J gene lost 1 base, with 12 bases spanning the gap. Germline V gene sequence: CDR1 SEHNR, CDR2 FQNEAQ (reference sequence). The CDR3 contains 16 residues. CDR3 sequence reads: CASSGYVGSGANVLTF. CDR3 DNA: TGTGCCAGCAGCGGATATGTCGGGTCTGGGGCCAACGTCCTGACTTTC.

The chain couples TRBV27 to TRBJ1-4; D gene unclear. This CDR3 is 12 amino acids long. Trimming took off 5 bases at V and 12 bases at J, with 13 bases between the two ends. CDR1 and CDR2 (germline): MNHEY, SMNVEV (reference sequence). The CDR3 reads CASSQTEGQLFF. CDR3 in DNA: TGTGCCAGCAGTCAAACAGAGGGTCAACTGTTTTTT.

The CDR3 bases are TGTGCCAGCACCAACCCGAGACAGGCCCACTATAATTCACCCCTCCACTTT. Its translation is CASTNPRQAHYNSPLHF. The genes are TRBV5-4 and TRBJ1-6; a possible D gene is TRBD1 (6 bases). The V gene's germline CDR1 is SGHNT and CDR2 YYREEE (reference sequence). V was cut by 6 bases and J by 3 bases, with 19 bases left in between. The CDR3 is 17 amino acids.

The chain is built from TRBV19 and TRBJ2-1, with 8 bases lining up with TRBD2. In germline, CDR1 is LNHDA, CDR2 SQIVND (reference sequence). This CDR3 comprises 15 residues. J lost 7 bases, V lost 1 base, and 6 bases had no gene match. The CDR3 nucleotides are TGTGCCAGTAGTATAGGAGCGGGAGTAGGAAATGAGCAGTTCTTC. It translates to CASSIGAGVGNEQFF.

The chain recombines TRBV18 with TRBJ1-3; D might be TRBD1 (6 bases). The CDR3 sequence is 15 residues long. Germline V lookup: CDR1 KGHSH, CDR2 LQKENI. The germline V and J ends were trimmed by 2 bases and 0 bases, with 8 bases remaining between them. DNA of the CDR3: TGTGCCAGCTCACCAGACAGGCCCTCTGGAAACACCATATATTTT. It specifies CASSPDRPSGNTIYF.